This T cell receptor beta chain comes out of a study of T cells in women clearing cervical HPV infection. Study context: Cases: HPV16-related CIN3 or worse on histology, a couple of invasive cancers.

About this clone: The read terminates 3 residues before the CDR3 end, so the remaining end is supplied by the germline J gene.

Only in-frame clones appear in the TCRdb table, and some are missing; sequencing was by immunoSEQ multiplex PCR. This listing includes around 44,000 clones. The CDR3 has 13 amino acids. V gave up 4 bases and J gave up 5 bases, with 12 bases separating them. The germline V gene has CDR1 SGHDT and CDR2 YYEEEE. The specimen was blood buffy coat. The genes are TRBV5-6 and TRBJ1-2; D may be TRBD1 (6 bases). The origin of this receptor is a woman aged 18 to 75 with a cervical HPV16 infection that either progressed to CIN3+ or cleared (not recorded which). CDR3 in amino acids: CASSPDRLYGYTF. CDR3 DNA, as far as it was read: TGTGCCAGCAGCCCCGACAGGTTATATGGC.